These 10 T cell receptor beta chains were all obtained from the same sample, sequenced in a study of CD8+ T cells in alopecia areata. The treatment denotes: oral pan-JAK inhibitor, 5-10 mg twice daily. cDNA prepared by RNA extraction and subsequent reverse transcription served as the template for sequencing. Generated by immunoSEQ multiplex PCR, the TCRdb table keeps only in-frame clones and is missing some. The table records more than 90,000 clones, about 54% of them present only once. This specimen was CD8+ T cells sorted from blood, taken at week 4, from a patient treated with tofacitinib. These receptors were obtained from a human donor with alopecia areata.

There are a few counts of this clone. The gene calls are TRBV7-3 and TRBJ1-3; perhaps TRBD1 as D (6 bases). The V end lost 5 bases, the J end lost 0 bases, and 8 bases lay between the germline ends. Germline CDR1 is SGHTA and CDR2 is FQGTGA. The CDR3 spans 14 residues. CDR3 residues: CASSPTGSGNTIYF. CDR3 DNA: TGTGCCAGCAGCCCGACAGGCTCTGGAAACACCATATATTTT.

J is TRBJ2-7 and V is TRBV4-1; D remains ambiguous. Trimming cost V 1 base and J 7 bases, with 8 bases left between them. CDR1 is MGHRA, CDR2 YSYEKL, per germline. The CDR3 length is 12 residues. CDR3 residues: CASSQATNEQYF. The CDR3 coding sequence is TGCGCCAGCAGCCAAGCAACGAATGAGCAGTACTTC.

This clone was detected only a few times. Other DNA sequences in the sample encode the same CDR3. CDR3 sequence (DNA): TGTGCCAGCAGTTACGGGGGGGGAGAGACCCAGTACTTC. It codes for CASSYGGGETQYF. The J gene is TRBJ2-5, the V gene TRBV6-5; 7 nucleotides agree with TRBD2. The J segment lost 4 bases and the V segment lost 2 bases, leaving 1 base of the junction unmatched. CDR3 length equals 13 residues. The germline gives CDR1 MNHEY, CDR2 SVGAGI.

V and J are TRBV4-1 and TRBJ2-1, with unresolved D. Trimming shortened V by 8 bases and J by 4 bases, and 21 bases separated the two germline ends. The CDR3 has 16 amino acids. CDR1 and CDR2 from the germline V gene are MGHRA and YSYEKL. This chain's CDR3 is CASARLTPEGYNEQFF. Written as DNA, the CDR3 is TGCGCCAGCGCCCGACTGACCCCAGAAGGATACAATGAGCAGTTCTTC.

This sequence joins TRBV7-9 and TRBJ2-7; D unclear. Germline V gives CDR1 SEHNR, CDR2 FQNEAQ (reference sequence). The CDR3 loop spans 15 amino acids. V dropped 1 base and J dropped 0 bases, with 10 bases sitting between them. As DNA, the CDR3 is TGTGCCAGCAGCTTAGGGGCCAGTGGCTCCTACGAGCAGTACTTC. Amino acid sequence: CASSLGASGSYEQYF.

This clone was found a few times. The V and J genes are TRBV30 and TRBJ1-6, with no clear D. Trimming cost V 0 bases and J 10 bases, with 13 bases left between them. The germline CDR1 and CDR2 sequences are GTSNPN and SVGIG (reference sequence). The CDR3 extends over 14 amino acids. The CDR3 region has the DNA TGTGCCTGGAGTGTCCTTTCGGGTGAATCACCCCTCCACTTT. Its protein is CAWSVLSGESPLHF.

This clone was found a few times. The rearrangement links TRBV30 to TRBJ2-2; D may be TRBD1 (5 bases). There are 13 residues in the CDR3. The germline V and J ends were trimmed by 2 bases and 3 bases, with 7 bases remaining between them. Per the germline V gene, CDR1 is GTSNPN and CDR2 is SVGIG (reference sequence). In DNA, the CDR3 is TGTGCCTGGAGTCCGACAGACACCGGGGAGCTGTTTTTT. It is translated as CAWSPTDTGELFF.

This clone was picked up a small number of times. V is TRBV29-1 and J is TRBJ2-1, with TRBD1 matching 9 bases. Germline CDR1 is SQVTM and CDR2 is ANQGSEA. The CDR3 is 16 amino acids. J gave up 0 bases and V 3 bases, and 6 bases lay outside the gene matches. CDR3 protein: CSVDGGTGTSYNEQFF. The CDR3 region has the DNA TGCAGCGTTGACGGCGGGACAGGGACCTCCTACAATGAGCAGTTCTTC.

This clone was counted only a few times. The chain couples TRBV9 to TRBJ2-7; D is perhaps TRBD1 (6 bases). V was pared by 3 bases and J by 6 bases, with 10 bases between. This CDR3 has 12 residues. Per germline, CDR1 SGDLS and CDR2 YYNGEE. DNA for the CDR3: TGTGCCAGCAGCGACAGGGAAAGCGAGCAGTACTTC. Translation gives CASSDRESEQYF. Looking up the rest from reference TRBV9 and TRBJ2-7 gives the full variable domain: DSGVTQTPKHLITATGQRVTLRCSPRSGDLSVYWYQQSLDQGLQFLIQYYNGEERAKGNILERFSAQQFPDLHSELNLSSLELGDSALYFCASSDRESEQYFGPGTRLTVT.

The chain combines TRBV29-1 with TRBJ2-1, with 9 bases matching TRBD1. The CDR3 has 18 residues. Germline values: CDR1 SQVTM, CDR2 ANQGSEA. V lost 6 bases and J lost 2; bases outside the gene matches: 17. In nucleotides, the CDR3 is TGCAGCGTCATCCTAACACTCCGGGACAGGGCTACCTACAATGAGCAGTTCTTC. Amino acids: CSVILTLRDRATYNEQFF.